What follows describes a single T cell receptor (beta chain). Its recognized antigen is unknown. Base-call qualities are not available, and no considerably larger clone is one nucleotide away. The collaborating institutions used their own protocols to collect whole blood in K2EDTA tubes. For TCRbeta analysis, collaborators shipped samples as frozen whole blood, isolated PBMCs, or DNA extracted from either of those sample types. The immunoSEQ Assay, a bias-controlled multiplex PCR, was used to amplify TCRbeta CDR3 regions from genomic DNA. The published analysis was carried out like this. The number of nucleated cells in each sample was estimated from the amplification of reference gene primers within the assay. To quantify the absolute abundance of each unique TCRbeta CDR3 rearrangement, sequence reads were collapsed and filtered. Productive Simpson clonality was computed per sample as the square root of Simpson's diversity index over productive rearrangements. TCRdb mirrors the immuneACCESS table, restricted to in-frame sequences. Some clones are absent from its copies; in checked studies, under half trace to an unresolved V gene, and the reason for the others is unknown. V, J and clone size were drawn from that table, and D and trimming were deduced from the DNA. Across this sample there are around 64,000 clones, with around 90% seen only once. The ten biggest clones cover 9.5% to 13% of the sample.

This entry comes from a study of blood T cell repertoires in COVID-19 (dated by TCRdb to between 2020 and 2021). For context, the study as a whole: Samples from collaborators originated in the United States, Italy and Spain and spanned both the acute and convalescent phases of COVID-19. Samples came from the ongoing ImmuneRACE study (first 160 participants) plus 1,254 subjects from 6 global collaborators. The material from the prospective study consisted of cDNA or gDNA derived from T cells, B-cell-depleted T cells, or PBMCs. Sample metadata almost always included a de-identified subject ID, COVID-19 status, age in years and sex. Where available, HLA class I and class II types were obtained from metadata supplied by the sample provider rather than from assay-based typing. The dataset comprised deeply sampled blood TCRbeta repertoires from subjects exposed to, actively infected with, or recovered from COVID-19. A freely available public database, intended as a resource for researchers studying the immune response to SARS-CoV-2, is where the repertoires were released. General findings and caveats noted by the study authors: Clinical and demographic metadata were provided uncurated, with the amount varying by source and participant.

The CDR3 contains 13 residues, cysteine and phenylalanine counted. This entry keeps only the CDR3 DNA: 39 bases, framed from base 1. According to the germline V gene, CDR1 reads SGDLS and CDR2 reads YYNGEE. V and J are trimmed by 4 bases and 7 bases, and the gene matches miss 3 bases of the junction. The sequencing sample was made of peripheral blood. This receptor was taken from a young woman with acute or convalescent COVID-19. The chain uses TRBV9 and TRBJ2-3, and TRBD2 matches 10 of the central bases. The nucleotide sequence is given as TGTGCCAGCAGCCAGCGGGGGGGTTATACGCAGTATTTT. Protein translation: CASSQRGGYTQYF.